What follows describes a single T cell receptor beta chain. The data originate from a study of CD8 T cells in Susac syndrome. The germline V gene encodes CDR1 SEHNR and CDR2 FQNEAQ (reference sequence). This CDR3 spans 14 amino acids. V gave up 2 bases and J gave up 5 bases, with 12 bases separating them. After extraction with the RNeasy kit, about 0.45 to 1 ug of the RNA was reverse transcribed using random hexamers. TCRdb fed the immunoSEQ multiplex PCR reads into MiXCR, producing one record per CDR3 protein. Counted here are more than 150,000 distinct CDR3 sequences, approximately 96% occurring once; the ten biggest clones make up roughly 0.13%.

The sample consisted of CD4+ T cells from PBMCs. The clonotype originates from a human donor in good health. The chain links TRBV7-9 to TRBJ2-5; D may be TRBD1 (5 bases). This CDR3 is CASSLLGDYETQYF. The CDR3 DNA reads TGTGCCAGCAGCTTATTAGGGGATTACGAGACCCAGTACTTC. Full variable domain (outside the CDR3, taken from reference TRBV7-9 and TRBJ2-5): DTGVSQNPRHKITKRGQNVTFRCDPISEHNRLYWYRQTLGQGPEFLTYFQNEAQLEKSRLLSDRFSAERPKGSFSTLEIQRTEQGDSAMYLCASSLLGDYETQYFGPGTRLLVL.